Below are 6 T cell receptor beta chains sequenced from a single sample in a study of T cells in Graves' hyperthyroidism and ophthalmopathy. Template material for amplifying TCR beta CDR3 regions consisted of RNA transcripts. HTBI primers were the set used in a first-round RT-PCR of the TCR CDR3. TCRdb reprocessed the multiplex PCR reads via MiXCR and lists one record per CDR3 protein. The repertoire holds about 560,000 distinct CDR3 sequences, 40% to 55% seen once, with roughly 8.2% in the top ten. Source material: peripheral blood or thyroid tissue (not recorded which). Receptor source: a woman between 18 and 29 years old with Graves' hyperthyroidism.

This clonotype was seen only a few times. CDR3 bases: TGCGCCAGCAGCCAAATAACGGTGTGGCCACCCCTCCACTTT. Its translation is CASSQITVWPPLHF. The rearrangement links TRBV4-1 to TRBJ1-6, with no clear D. CDR1 is MGHRA and CDR2 is YSYEKL in the germline V gene. The CDR3 runs 14 residues. V was pared by 2 bases and J by 11 bases, with 13 bases between.

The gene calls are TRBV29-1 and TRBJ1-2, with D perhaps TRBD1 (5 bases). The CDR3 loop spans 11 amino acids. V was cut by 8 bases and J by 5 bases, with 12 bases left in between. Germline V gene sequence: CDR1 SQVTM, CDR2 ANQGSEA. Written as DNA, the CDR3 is TGCAGCTTCGGGACTCTTTATGGCTACACCTTC. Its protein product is CSFGTLYGYTF.

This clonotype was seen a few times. CDR3 sequence reads: CASGLAGAQETQYF. CDR3 nucleotide sequence: TGTGCCAGCGGATTAGCGGGCGCGCAGGAGACCCAGTACTTC. The J gene is TRBJ2-5, the V gene TRBV2; TRBD2 aligns across 7 bases. Germline CDR1 reads SNHLY; CDR2 reads FYNNEI. The CDR3 spans 14 residues. Trimming cost V 8 bases and J 5 bases; bases outside gene matches: 11.

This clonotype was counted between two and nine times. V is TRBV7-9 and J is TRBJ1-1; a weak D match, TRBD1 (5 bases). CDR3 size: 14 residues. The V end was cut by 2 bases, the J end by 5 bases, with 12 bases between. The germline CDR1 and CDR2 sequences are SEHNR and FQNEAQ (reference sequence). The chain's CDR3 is CASSLSQGGTEAFF. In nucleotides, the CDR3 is TGTGCCAGCAGCTTAAGTCAGGGAGGGACTGAAGCTTTCTTT.

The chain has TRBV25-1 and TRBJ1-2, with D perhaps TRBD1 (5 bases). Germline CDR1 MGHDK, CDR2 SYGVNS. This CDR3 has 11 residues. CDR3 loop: CARTGHSGYTF. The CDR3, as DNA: TGTGCTAGGACTGGACACTCTGGCTACACCTTC.

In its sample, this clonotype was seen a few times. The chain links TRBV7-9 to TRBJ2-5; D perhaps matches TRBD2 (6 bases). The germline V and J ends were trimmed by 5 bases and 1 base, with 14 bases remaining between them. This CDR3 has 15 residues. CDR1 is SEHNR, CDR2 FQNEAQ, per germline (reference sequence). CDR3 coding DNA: TGTGCCAGCAGCAGAATACTAGCCCCCCAAGAGACCCAGTACTTC. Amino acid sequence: CASSRILAPQETQYF.